Each of the 3 T cell receptor beta chains below was sequenced from the same sample in a study of T-cell memory formation after mild COVID-19. TCRdb ran MiXCR on the 5' RACE reads and lists one entry per CDR3 protein. The data show under 650,000 distinct CDR3 sequences, approximately 19% seen once. The sequenced sample was PBMCs or a T cell subset sorted from them (not recorded which). The receptors here all came from an adult woman who had mild COVID-19 (a few samples of this study predate the infection). Cell type and time point are not known.

The chain is built from TRBV12-3 or TRBV12-4 and TRBJ2-3, with D perhaps TRBD1 (6 bases). The V end lost 5 bases, the J end lost 5 bases, and 17 bases lay between the germline ends. The CDR3 has 15 amino acids. The DNA for the CDR3 is TGTGCCAGCAGTCCCACAGGGTCCGAGGGAGATACGCAGTATTTT. It codes for CASSPTGSEGDTQYF.

This clonotype showed up just a few times. V and J are TRBV7-9 and TRBJ2-1; 8 nucleotides match TRBD1. The CDR3 totals 15 residues. Losses at the gene ends were 5 bases for V and 7 bases for J; bases not matched to a gene: 10. The V gene's germline CDR1 is SEHNR and CDR2 FQNEAQ (reference sequence). The CDR3 DNA reads TGTGCCAGCAGCCCGGACGTGGACAGGGCTAATGAGCAGTTCTTC. Amino acid sequence: CASSPDVDRANEQFF.

This clonotype appeared a few times. The rearrangement uses TRBV5-1 and TRBJ2-2; D may be TRBD2 (6 bases). This CDR3 has 15 residues. Trimming removed 4 bases at V and 4 bases at J, with 14 bases between. Germline CDR1 reads SGHRS; CDR2 reads YFSETQ. For the CDR3, the DNA is TGCGCCAGCAGCCTATCTAGCGTGGGCACCGGGGAGCTGTTTTTT. This sequence encodes CASSLSSVGTGELFF.